This TCR beta chain was identified during a study of blood T cell repertoires in COVID-19. As for the study in general: COVID-19 samples collected from the United States, Italy and Spain covered acute and convalescent phases. The analysed material was cDNA or gDNA that came from T cells, B-cell-depleted T cells, or PBMCs.

This CDR3 contains 16 residues. Trimming took 1 base from V and 0 from J, leaving 10 bases between them. Per germline, CDR1 LNHDA and CDR2 SQIVND (reference sequence). Original data processing: It was from reference gene primer amplification that nucleated cell counts were estimated. Profiling relied on immunoSEQ multiplex PCR, and the TCRdb table lists in-frame clones only, not all of them. That table is the source of V, J and clone size, and D and trimming were worked out from the DNA. The data contain fewer than 200,000 clones, more than 70% of them singletons. Individuals aged roughly 18 to 95 years were recruited from 24 US areas.

The chain links TRBV19 to TRBJ1-3; D uncertain. Sequenced: PBMCs or T cells enriched from blood (not recorded which). The receptor was isolated from a woman aged 45-59 years in a cohort exposed to, infected with or recovered from COVID-19 (not recorded which). CDR3 region: CASSIGQPYSGNTIYF. CDR3 in DNA: TGTGCCAGTAGTATAGGACAACCGTACTCTGGAAACACCATATATTTT.